This T cell receptor beta chain was sequenced for a study of T cell responses to AZD1222 COVID-19 vaccine. Measured with immunoSEQ multiplex PCR; TCRdb has only the in-frame clones, and not every one. The sample holds about 190,000 clones, 92% seen once. The sequence was obtained from an adult in good health. The sample here was peripheral blood, taken on day 0 of AZD1222 vaccination.

CDR3 DNA sequence: TGTGCCAGCAGCTTACACTCTACGGCTGCTATCGTGCAGTACTTC. It yields the protein CASSLHSTAAIVQYF. The chain links TRBV7-9 to TRBJ2-7; unclear D gene. The germline V gene encodes CDR1 SEHNR and CDR2 FQNEAQ (reference sequence). CDR3 length equals 15 residues. Deletions cut 2 bases from V and 9 bases from J, with 20 bases between.